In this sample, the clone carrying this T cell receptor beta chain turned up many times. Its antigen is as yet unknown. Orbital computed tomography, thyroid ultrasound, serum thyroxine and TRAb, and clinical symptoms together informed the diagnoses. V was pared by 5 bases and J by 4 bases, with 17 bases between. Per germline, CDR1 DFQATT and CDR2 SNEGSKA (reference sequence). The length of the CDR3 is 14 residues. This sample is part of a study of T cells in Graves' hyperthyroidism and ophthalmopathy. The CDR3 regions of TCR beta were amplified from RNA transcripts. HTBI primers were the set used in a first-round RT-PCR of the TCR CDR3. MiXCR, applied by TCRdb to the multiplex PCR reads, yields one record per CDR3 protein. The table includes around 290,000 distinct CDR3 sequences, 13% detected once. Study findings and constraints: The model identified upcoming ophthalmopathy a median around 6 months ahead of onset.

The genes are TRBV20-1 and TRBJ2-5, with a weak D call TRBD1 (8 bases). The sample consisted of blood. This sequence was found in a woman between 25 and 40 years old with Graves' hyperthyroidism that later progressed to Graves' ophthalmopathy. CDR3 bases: TGCAGTGCTCCAAGGACAGGGAGGGTAGAGACCCAGTACTTC. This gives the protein CSAPRTGRVETQYF.